What follows is one T cell receptor (beta chain) and its context. The antigen remains unidentified. Each PCR reaction had synthetic TCR analog templates spiked into it. Repertoires were generated with immunoSEQ multiplex PCR, while TCRdb's copy carries only in-frame clones and drops some. The sample holds about 29,000 clones, 80% to 90% seen once. Germline V gene data show CDR1 as SGHVS and CDR2 as FNYEAQ. The V segment lost 5 bases and the J segment 9 bases; nucleotides outside the gene matches: 3. The CDR3 covers 11 residues. The data belong to a study of PD-L1 blockade in urothelial cancer. On the study more broadly: Treatment start was followed by blood analysis at 3 weeks (second dose) and again at 6 weeks. Study-wide results and caveats: Durable-benefit patients expanded tumor-associated blood clones more at 3 weeks. Blood TCR clonality below the median before treatment was a predictor of better survival.

This material consisted of PBMCs, taken around atezolizumab (anti-PD-L1) treatment. This sequence originates from a middle-aged man with urothelial cancer. The chain is built from TRBV7-6 and TRBJ2-7; 8 bases map to TRBD1. In DNA form, the CDR3 reads TGTGCCAGCAGCCTAGGACAGGGGCAGTACTTC. Translation gives CASSLGQGQYF.